This is a list of T cell receptor beta chains from one sample in a study of blood T cell repertoires in COVID-19. Data came from immunoSEQ multiplex PCR; TCRdb stores just in-frame clones and leaves some out. This sample has some 230,000 clones, with around 83% found just once. The specimen was PBMCs or T cells enriched from blood (not recorded which). These receptors were collected from a woman between 35 and 50 years old with acute COVID-19. CDR3s include the opening cysteine and the closing phenylalanine or tryptophan. The order of the fields is clone size, D gene, V gene, J gene, CDR3 DNA, CDR3 protein. The D gene is left open where the match is weak. A clone size is listed for some rows: how often the clone was seen (once, few, many), or a class if it is expanded.

>-|-|TRBV28|TRBJ2-1
TGTGCCAGCAGTTTGTGGGGGCCGTCCTACAATGAGCAGTTCTTC
CASSLWGPSYNEQFF
>-|TRBD2|TRBV2|TRBJ2-1
TGTGCCAGCAGTTCAGGGACTAGCGCCTATGAGCAGTTCTTC
CASSSGTSAYEQFF
>-|TRBD1|TRBV2|TRBJ1-1
TGTGCCAGCAGCACTGTGGACAGGGACACTGAAGCTTTCTTT
CASSTVDRDTEAFF
>-|-|TRBV19|TRBJ1-2
TGTGCCAGTAGTATAAAGGTCGGACAGAGCTATGGCTACACCTTC
CASSIKVGQSYGYTF
>-|TRBD1|TRBV19|TRBJ2-7
TGTGCCAGTAGTATCCAACCGGGACAGGGTCCCTACGAGCAGTACTTC
CASSIQPGQGPYEQYF
>-|-|TRBV2|TRBJ1-4
TGTGCCAGCAGCAAAACGGGTTCGGGGGGAACCGAAAAACTGTTTTTT
CASSKTGSGGTEKLFF
>-|-|TRBV2|TRBJ1-2
TGTGCCAGCAGCCCCGGGTCCCGCTCATTCGGCTACACCTTC
CASSPGSRSFGYTF
>-|TRBD2|TRBV28|TRBJ2-7
TGTGCCAGCAGTTCGCAAACTAGCGGAAAGAGATACGAGCAGTACTTC
CASSSQTSGKRYEQYF
>-|TRBD1|TRBV30|TRBJ2-3
TGTGTAGAAGGGGACAGGGATATATTTGGTACGCAGTATTTT
CVEGDRDIFGTQYF
>-|-|TRBV7-8|TRBJ1-2
TGTGCCAGCAGCCCCGCAATGTCCGGGGGCTACACCTTC
CASSPAMSGGYTF
>-|TRBD1|TRBV7-8|TRBJ1-2
TGTGCCAGCGGTCCGGGACAGGGGAGGGATGGCTACACCTTC
CASGPGQGRDGYTF
>-|-|TRBV18|TRBJ2-4
TGTGCCAGCGCCACAGGAGGGAAGGTGGATCAGTACTTC
CASATGGKVDQYF
>-|TRBD1|TRBV7-2|TRBJ1-6
TGTGCCAGCAGCTTATGGGGGACAGGGGATTCACCCCTCCACTTT
CASSLWGTGDSPLHF
>-|TRBD2|TRBV7-2|TRBJ2-1
TGTGCCAGCAGCCAGCGGCTAGCGGGAGTAATAGTCAATGAGCAGTTCTTC
CASSQRLAGVIVNEQFF
>-|TRBD1|TRBV2|TRBJ1-2
TGTGCCAGCAGGGTCGGGACAGGGGGCGGTAATGGCTACACCTTC
CASRVGTGGGNGYTF
>-|-|TRBV3-1/TRBV3-2|TRBJ2-5
TGTGCCAGCAGGGAGCCAGGGCGAGAGACCCAGTACTTC
CASREPGRETQYF
>few|TRBD1|TRBV9|TRBJ2-4
TGTGCCAGCAGCCCGTGGGACAGTGGGAACATTCAGTACTTC
CASSPWDSGNIQYF
>-|-|TRBV7-2|TRBJ1-1
TGTGCCAGCAGGGGTGCTAGGGGGAACACTGAAGCTTTCTTT
CASRGARGNTEAFF
>many|-|TRBV12-3/TRBV12-4|TRBJ1-5
TGTGCCAGCTCCCCCCAGGGTAATCAGCCCCAGCATTTT
CASSPQGNQPQHF
>-|-|TRBV6-2/TRBV6-3|TRBJ2-2
TGTGCCAGCAGTCAACAGGGATGGGAGCTGTTTTTT
CASSQQGWELFF
>few|TRBD2|TRBV7-9|TRBJ2-5
TGTGCCAGCAGCCCGACTAGCGAAGAGACCCAGTACTTC
CASSPTSEETQYF
>few|TRBD1|TRBV6-1|TRBJ1-3
TGTGCCAGCAGTGACCAGGGGACAGGGAGAGTCTCTGGAAACACCATATATTTT
CASSDQGTGRVSGNTIYF
>-|TRBD1|TRBV6-5|TRBJ1-6
TGTGCCAGCCTAAGGGGACAGGGGAATAATTCACCCCTCCACTTT
CASLRGQGNNSPLHF
>-|TRBD1|TRBV2|TRBJ1-2
TGTGCCAGCAGTGTGCCCCGGACGACAGGGGGCGAGTCGGTTTATGGCTACACCTTC
CASSVPRTTGGESVYGYTF
>-|-|TRBV7-2|TRBJ2-2
TGTGCCAGCAGCTTAGGGACTAACACCGGGGAGCTGTTTTTT
CASSLGTNTGELFF
>-|TRBD1|TRBV7-3|TRBJ1-2
TGTGCCAGCAGCTCCAGAGGGCAGGGGGCGGGAGACTATGGCTACACCTTC
CASSSRGQGAGDYGYTF
>-|-|TRBV28|TRBJ1-5
TGTGCCAGCAGTTTAGGGCACCCCTATCAGCCCCAGCATTTT
CASSLGHPYQPQHF
>-|-|TRBV18|TRBJ1-5
TGTGCCAGCTCACTTTCTCAGGGAAACCAGCCCCAGCATTTT
CASSLSQGNQPQHF
>-|-|TRBV9|TRBJ2-3
TGTGCCAGCAGCAGTGACTGGCAGAGCACAGATACGCAGTATTTT
CASSSDWQSTDTQYF
>-|-|TRBV28|TRBJ1-6
TGTGCCAGCAGCCCCCGATCCAGCTCCTATAATTCACCCCTCCACTTT
CASSPRSSSYNSPLHF
>-|TRBD1|TRBV5-1|TRBJ1-2
TGCGCCAGCAGCGCGGACAGGGGGGGCGGCTACACCTTC
CASSADRGGGYTF
>-|-|TRBV5-1|TRBJ1-2
TGCGCCAGCAGCTTGGCGGGGAACTATGGCTACACCTTC
CASSLAGNYGYTF
>-|-|TRBV4-3|TRBJ1-3
TGCGCCAGCAGCCAAGATGCAGGGGCTACGGGAAACACCATATATTTT
CASSQDAGATGNTIYF
>-|-|TRBV6-5|TRBJ1-1
TGTGCCAGCAGTTACTCCTTCCAGGGCACTGAAGCTTTCTTT
CASSYSFQGTEAFF
>-|TRBD1|TRBV19|TRBJ1-5
TGTGCCAGTAGCCAGCGGGACAGGGGGGCGGCGAAAGATCAGCCCCAGCATTTT
CASSQRDRGAAKDQPQHF
>-|-|TRBV15|TRBJ2-7
TGTGCCACCAGCAGAGATCTCTGGGGGGGCGACGAGCAGTACTTC
CATSRDLWGGDEQYF
>-|TRBD1|TRBV18|TRBJ2-1
TGTGCCAGCTCACCAAATATGGGGACAGGGAGCTCCTACAATGAGCAGTTCTTC
CASSPNMGTGSSYNEQFF
>-|TRBD1|TRBV2|TRBJ1-1
TGTGCCAGCAGGGATAAATTATACAGGGGGCGCATCTTTGCTGAAGCTTTCTTT
CASRDKLYRGRIFAEAFF
>-|-|TRBV15|TRBJ1-5
TGTGCCACCAGCAGAGCGCAGGGTGGGCAGCCCCAGCATTTT
CATSRAQGGQPQHF
>-|TRBD1|TRBV27|TRBJ1-5
TGTGCCAGCAGAGGGCGCGGGACAGGGAGCTATCAGCCCCAGCATTTT
CASRGRGTGSYQPQHF
>-|-|TRBV18|TRBJ1-5
TGTGCCAGCTCACCGGGGCAGGGCAATCAGCCCCAGCATTTT
CASSPGQGNQPQHF
>-|-|TRBV2|TRBJ1-5
TGTGCCAGCAGCCCCTGGCCGGAGAGCAGGGATCAGCCCCAGCATTTT
CASSPWPESRDQPQHF
>-|TRBD2|TRBV11-1|TRBJ2-7
TGTGCCAGCAGCCCTCGAGAGCGGGATATCGTCGAGCAGTACTTC
CASSPRERDIVEQYF
>-|-|TRBV4-2|TRBJ1-1
TGTGCCAGCAGCCAAGAAGGCAGGTCCACTGAAGCTTTCTTT
CASSQEGRSTEAFF
>-|-|TRBV28|TRBJ1-6
TGTGCCAGCACCCCCTCCCGGGGTCAAGGTGGTTCACCCCTCCACTTT
CASTPSRGQGGSPLHF
>few|-|TRBV3-1/TRBV3-2|TRBJ1-1
TGTGCCAGCAGCCGGGCGTTCTTAAAGCCAAACGCAAACACTGAAGCTTTCTTT
CASSRAFLKPNANTEAFF
>once|TRBD2|TRBV12-5|TRBJ2-3
TGTGCTAGTGCCATTAGCGGGGGGGCGGATACGCAGTATTTT
CASAISGGADTQYF
>-|TRBD1|TRBV24-1|TRBJ1-5
TGTGCCACCAGTGGCTCGACAGGGGAGGTTATCCAGCCCCAGCATTTT
CATSGSTGEVIQPQHF
>once|TRBD2|TRBV2|TRBJ2-5
TGTGCCAGCATCCACCGACGTAGCGGGGTACAAGAGACCCAGTACTTC
CASIHRRSGVQETQYF
>-|TRBD1|TRBV18|TRBJ2-7
TGTGCCAGCTCACGGACCGGGACAGGGAGGGACGAGCAGTACTTC
CASSRTGTGRDEQYF
>-|-|TRBV7-7|TRBJ2-1
TGTGCCAGCAGCTTAGGATTGGAGGATGAGCAGTTCTTC
CASSLGLEDEQFF